Below are 10 T cell receptor beta chains sequenced from a single sample in a study of CXCR3-negative and CXCR3-positive naive CD8 T cells. The authors prepared UMI-labeled TRB cDNA libraries by 5' RACE. TCRdb reprocessed the 5' RACE reads; each CDR3 protein has one entry and no DNA is given. The sample features about 98,000 distinct CDR3 sequences, with about 1% in its top ten. Their specific antigens are unknown. Study-level points and caveats: The TRB CDR3s that CXCR3-positive naive cells carried were more hydrophobic than those of CXCR3-negative naive cells.

The specimen was naive CXCR3+ CD8+ T cells from blood. Subset in this sample: CD45RO-CCR7+CD27+CD95- naive CD8+ T cells expressing CXCR3 (TNR3+). The receptors were gathered from a human donor in good health. Some clones in this sample may be carry-over from other donors' samples.

This chain uses TRBV6-4 with TRBJ2-5; the TCRdb call, TRBD1, lacks DNA for checking. The CDR3 consists of 14 residues. CDR1 and CDR2 (germline): MRHNA, SNTAGT. The CDR3 loop reads CASSERQPQETQYF.

The rearrangement links TRBV7-9 to TRBJ1-1. Germline V gene sequence: CDR1 SEHNR, CDR2 FQNEAQ (reference sequence). There are 13 residues in the CDR3. CDR3 loop: CASAYQGNTEAFF.

The CDR3 sequence: CSVDSGETQYF. The V call is TRBV29-1, the J call TRBJ2-5. The CDR3 is made up of 11 amino acids. Germline CDR1 reads SQVTM; CDR2 reads ANQGSEA.

The V gene is TRBV2, the J gene TRBJ2-5; TCRdb's D call, TRBD2, is unchecked because there is no DNA. The CDR3 extends over 12 amino acids. Germline V gene data show CDR1 as SNHLY and CDR2 as FYNNEI. The CDR3 region is CASGGRDETQYF.

The chain recombines TRBV28 with TRBJ2-7; TCRdb indicates TRBD2, and absent DNA this call remains unverified. Germline V gene data show CDR1 as MDHEN and CDR2 as SYDVKM. The CDR3 covers 15 residues. The CDR3 spells CASSPTGTGSYEQYF.

The chain recombines TRBV9 with TRBJ2-2. This CDR3 contains 15 residues. Germline V gene data show CDR1 as SGDLS and CDR2 as YYNGEE. The CDR3 reads CASSVERINTGELFF. Combining the CDR3 with reference TRBV9 and TRBJ2-2 gives the whole variable domain DSGVTQTPKHLITATGQRVTLRCSPRSGDLSVYWYQQSLDQGLQFLIQYYNGEERAKGNILERFSAQQFPDLHSELNLSSLELGDSALYFCASSVERINTGELFFGEGSRLTVL.

The chain has TRBV6-1 and TRBJ1-4. The CDR3 covers 16 residues. The V gene's germline CDR1 is MNHNS and CDR2 SASEGT. CDR3 sequence reads: CASSEAAGTPSEKLFF.

The chain has TRBV18 and TRBJ1-2; TCRdb names TRBD1, which stays unverified in the absence of DNA. Germline loops: CDR1 KGHSH, CDR2 LQKENI. CDR3 size: 15 residues. The CDR3 loop is CASSLDSSGVYGYTF.

The rearrangement joins TRBV18 to TRBJ2-7; lacking DNA, the TRBD1 call made by TCRdb goes unchecked. This CDR3 spans 13 amino acids. Germline lookup yields CDR1 KGHSH and CDR2 LQKENI. CDR3 region: CASSSVRGDEQYF. The complete variable domain, with remaining parts taken from reference TRBV18 and TRBJ2-7, reads NAGVMQNPRHLVRRRGQEARLRCSPMKGHSHVYWYRQLPEEGLKFMVYLQKENIIDESGMPKERFSAEFPKEGPSILRIQQVVRGDSAAYFCASSSVRGDEQYFGPGTRLTVT.

The V gene is TRBV13, the J gene TRBJ1-4; TCRdb calls TRBD1, which cannot be checked without DNA. Germline CDR1 PRHDT, CDR2 FYEKMQ (reference sequence). The CDR3 consists of 17 residues. The CDR3 region is CASSKQGQGKTNEKLFF.